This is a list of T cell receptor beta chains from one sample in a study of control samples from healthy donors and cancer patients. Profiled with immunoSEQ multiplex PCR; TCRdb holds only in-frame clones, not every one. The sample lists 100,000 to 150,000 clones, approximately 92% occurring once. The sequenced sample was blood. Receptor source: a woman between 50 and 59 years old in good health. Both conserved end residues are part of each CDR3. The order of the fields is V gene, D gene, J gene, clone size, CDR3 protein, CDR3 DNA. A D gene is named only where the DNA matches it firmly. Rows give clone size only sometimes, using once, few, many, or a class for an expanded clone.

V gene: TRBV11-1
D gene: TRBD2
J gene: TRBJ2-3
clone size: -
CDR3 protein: CASSSPRLALGTQYF
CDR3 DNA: TGTGCCAGCAGCTCCCCCCGACTAGCTCTGGGTACGCAGTATTTT

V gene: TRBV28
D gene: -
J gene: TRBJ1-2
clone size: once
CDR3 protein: CASSFGSKYYGYTF
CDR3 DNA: TGTGCCAGCAGTTTCGGCAGCAAGTACTATGGCTACACCTTC

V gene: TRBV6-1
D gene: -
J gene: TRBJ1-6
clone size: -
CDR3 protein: CASSERWSSPLHF
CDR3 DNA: TGTGCCAGCAGTGAAAGGTGGAGTTCACCCCTCCACTTT

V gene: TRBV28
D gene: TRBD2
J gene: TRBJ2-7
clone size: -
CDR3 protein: CASSSPAAVRGQLAGAGYEQYF
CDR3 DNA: TGTGCCAGCAGTTCCCCCGCTGCCGTAAGAGGACAGCTAGCGGGAGCTGGCTACGAGCAGTACTTC

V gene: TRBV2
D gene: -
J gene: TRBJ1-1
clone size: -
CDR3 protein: CASSVRNTEAFF
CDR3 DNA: TGTGCCAGCAGTGTCAGGAACACTGAAGCTTTCTTT

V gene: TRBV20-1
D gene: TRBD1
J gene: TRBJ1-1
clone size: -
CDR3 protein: CSARTGGLAFF
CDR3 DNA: TGCAGCGCAAGGACAGGGGGTTTGGCTTTCTTT

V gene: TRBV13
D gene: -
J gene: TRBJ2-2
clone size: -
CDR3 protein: CASSLPGELFF
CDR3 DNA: TGTGCCAGCAGCTTACCCGGGGAGCTGTTTTTT

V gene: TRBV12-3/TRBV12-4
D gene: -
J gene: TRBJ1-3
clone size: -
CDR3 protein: CASSFASGNTIYF
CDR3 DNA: TGTGCCAGCAGTTTTGCTAGTGGAAACACCATATATTTT

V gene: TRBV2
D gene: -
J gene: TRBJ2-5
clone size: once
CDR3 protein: CATVLGRLRQETQYF
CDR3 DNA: TGTGCCACCGTACTGGGACGGTTACGACAAGAGACCCAGTACTTC

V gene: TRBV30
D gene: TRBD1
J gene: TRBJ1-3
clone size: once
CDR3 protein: CAWRAGTGLMGGNTIYF
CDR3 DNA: TGTGCCTGGAGAGCCGGGACAGGGTTAATGGGTGGAAACACCATATATTTT

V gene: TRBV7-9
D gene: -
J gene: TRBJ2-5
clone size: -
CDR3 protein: CASSFYASETQYF
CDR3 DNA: TGTGCCAGCAGCTTTTATGCTTCAGAGACCCAGTACTTC

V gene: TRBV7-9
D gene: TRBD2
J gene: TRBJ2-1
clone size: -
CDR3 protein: CASSLLSGRVPSYNEQFF
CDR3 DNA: TGTGCCAGCAGCTTACTTTCCGGGAGGGTCCCCTCCTACAATGAGCAGTTCTTC

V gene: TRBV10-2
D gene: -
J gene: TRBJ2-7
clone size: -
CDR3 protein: CASSPTPGYEQYF
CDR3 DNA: TGCGCCAGCAGTCCAACTCCAGGCTACGAGCAGTACTTC

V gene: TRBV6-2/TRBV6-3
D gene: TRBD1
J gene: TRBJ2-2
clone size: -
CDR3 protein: CASSYYLVGTGGAGELFF
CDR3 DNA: TGTGCCAGCAGTTACTATCTTGTCGGGACAGGGGGTGCCGGGGAGCTGTTTTTT

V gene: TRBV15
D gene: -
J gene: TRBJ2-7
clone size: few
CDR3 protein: CATSRRTTGSEEYF
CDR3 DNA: TGTGCCACCAGCAGGAGGACGACAGGCAGCGAGGAGTACTTC

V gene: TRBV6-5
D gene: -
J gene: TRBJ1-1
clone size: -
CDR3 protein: CASADGLNTEAFF
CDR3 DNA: TGTGCCAGTGCGGACGGCCTGAACACTGAAGCTTTCTTT

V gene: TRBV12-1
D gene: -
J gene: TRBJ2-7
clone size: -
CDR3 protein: CASSFLCYEQYF
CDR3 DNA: TGTGCCAGCAGCTTTCTTTGCTACGAGCAGTACTTC